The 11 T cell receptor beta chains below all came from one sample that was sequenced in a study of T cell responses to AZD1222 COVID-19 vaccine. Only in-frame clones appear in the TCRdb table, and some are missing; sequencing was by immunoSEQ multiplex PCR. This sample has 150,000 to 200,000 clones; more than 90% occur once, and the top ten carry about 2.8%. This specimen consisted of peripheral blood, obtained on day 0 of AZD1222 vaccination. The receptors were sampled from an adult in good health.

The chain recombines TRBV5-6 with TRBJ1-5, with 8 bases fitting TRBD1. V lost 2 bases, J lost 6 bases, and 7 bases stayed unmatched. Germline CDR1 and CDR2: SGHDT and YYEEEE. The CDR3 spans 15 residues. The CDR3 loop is CASSFGQGSSQPQHF. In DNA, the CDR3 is TGTGCCAGCAGCTTTGGACAGGGTAGTAGTCAGCCCCAGCATTTT.

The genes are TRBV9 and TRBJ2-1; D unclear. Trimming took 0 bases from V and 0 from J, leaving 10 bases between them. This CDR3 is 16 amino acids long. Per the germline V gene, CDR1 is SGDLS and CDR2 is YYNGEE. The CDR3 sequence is CASSVDGGSSYNEQFF. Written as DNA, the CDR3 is TGTGCCAGCAGCGTAGATGGTGGTAGCTCCTACAATGAGCAGTTCTTC.

CDR3 region: CASSPRGGNLGGTEAFF. CDR3 DNA: TGTGCCAGCAGCCCCCGAGGAGGGAATCTCGGTGGGACTGAAGCTTTCTTT. The chain uses TRBV3-1 (or the pseudogene TRBV3-2) and TRBJ1-1; D not certain. CDR3 length: 17 amino acids. Per germline, CDR1 LGHDT and CDR2 YNNKEL (reference sequence). Trimming shortened V by 4 bases and J by 5 bases, and 23 bases separated the two germline ends.

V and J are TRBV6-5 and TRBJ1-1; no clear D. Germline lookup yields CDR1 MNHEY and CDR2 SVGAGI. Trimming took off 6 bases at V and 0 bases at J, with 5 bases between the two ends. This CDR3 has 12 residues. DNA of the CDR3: TGTGCCAGCAGGAGACTGAACACTGAAGCTTTCTTT. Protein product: CASRRLNTEAFF.

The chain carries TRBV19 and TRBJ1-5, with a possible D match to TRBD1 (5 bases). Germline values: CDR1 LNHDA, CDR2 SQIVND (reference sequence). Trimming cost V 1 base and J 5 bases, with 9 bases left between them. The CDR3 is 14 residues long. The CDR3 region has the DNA TGTGCCAGTAGTATAGGGGGGAAAGATCAGCCCCAGCATTTT. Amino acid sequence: CASSIGGKDQPQHF.

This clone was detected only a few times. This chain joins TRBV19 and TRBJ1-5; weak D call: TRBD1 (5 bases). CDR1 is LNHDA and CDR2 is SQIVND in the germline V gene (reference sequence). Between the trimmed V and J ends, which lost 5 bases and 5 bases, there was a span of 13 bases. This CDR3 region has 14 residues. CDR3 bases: TGTGCCAGTAGTCCTGACAGTGTGTATCAGCCCCAGCATTTT. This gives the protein CASSPDSVYQPQHF.

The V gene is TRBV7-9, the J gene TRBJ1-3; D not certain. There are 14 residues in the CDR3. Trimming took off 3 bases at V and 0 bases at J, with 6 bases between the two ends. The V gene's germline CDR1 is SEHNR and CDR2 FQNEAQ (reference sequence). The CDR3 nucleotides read TGTGCCAGCAGCTTCATGGGCTCTGGAAACACCATATATTTT. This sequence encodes CASSFMGSGNTIYF.

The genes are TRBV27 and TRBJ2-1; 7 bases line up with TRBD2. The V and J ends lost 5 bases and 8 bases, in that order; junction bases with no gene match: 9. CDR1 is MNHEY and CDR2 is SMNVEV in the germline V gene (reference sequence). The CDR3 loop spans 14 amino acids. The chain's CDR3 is CASSLGGGMYEQFF. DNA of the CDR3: TGTGCCAGCAGTCTGGGGGGGGGTATGTATGAGCAGTTCTTC.

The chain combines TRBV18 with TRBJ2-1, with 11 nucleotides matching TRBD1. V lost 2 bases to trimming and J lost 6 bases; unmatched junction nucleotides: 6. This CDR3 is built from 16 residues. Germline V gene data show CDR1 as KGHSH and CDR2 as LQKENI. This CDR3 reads CASSPKDRGHLNEQFF. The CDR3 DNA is TGTGCCAGCTCACCAAAGGACAGGGGGCATCTCAATGAGCAGTTCTTC.

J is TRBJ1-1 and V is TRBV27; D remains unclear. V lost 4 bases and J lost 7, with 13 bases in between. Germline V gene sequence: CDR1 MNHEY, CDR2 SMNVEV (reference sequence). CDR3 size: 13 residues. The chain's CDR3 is CASSYGVHSEAFF. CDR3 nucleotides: TGTGCCAGCAGTTATGGGGTTCACAGTGAAGCTTTCTTT.

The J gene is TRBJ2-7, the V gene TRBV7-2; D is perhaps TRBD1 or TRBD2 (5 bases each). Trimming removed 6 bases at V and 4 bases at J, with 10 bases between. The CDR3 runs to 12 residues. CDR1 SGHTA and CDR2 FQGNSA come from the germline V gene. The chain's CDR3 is CASSRGAYEQYF. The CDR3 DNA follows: TGTGCCAGCAGTAGGGGAGCTTACGAGCAGTACTTC. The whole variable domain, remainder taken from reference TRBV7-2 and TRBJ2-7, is GAGVSQSPSNKVTEKGKDVELRCDPISGHTALYWYRQSLGQGLEFLIYFQGNSAPDKSGLPSDRFSAERTGGSVSTLTIQRTQQEDSAVYLCASSRGAYEQYFGPGTRLTVT.